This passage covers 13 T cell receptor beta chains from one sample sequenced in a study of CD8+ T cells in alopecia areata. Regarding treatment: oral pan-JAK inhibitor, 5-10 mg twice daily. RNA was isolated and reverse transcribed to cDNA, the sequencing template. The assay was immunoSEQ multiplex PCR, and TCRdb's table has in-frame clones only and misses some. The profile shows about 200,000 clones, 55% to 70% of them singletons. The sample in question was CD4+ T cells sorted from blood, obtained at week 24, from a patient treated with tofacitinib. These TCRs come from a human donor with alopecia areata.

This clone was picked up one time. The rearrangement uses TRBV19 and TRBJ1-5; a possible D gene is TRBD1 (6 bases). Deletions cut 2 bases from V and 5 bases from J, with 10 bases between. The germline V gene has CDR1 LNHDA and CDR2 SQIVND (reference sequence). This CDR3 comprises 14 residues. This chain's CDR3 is CASSIWGGYQPQHF. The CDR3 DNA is TGTGCCAGTAGTATATGGGGGGGCTATCAGCCCCAGCATTTT. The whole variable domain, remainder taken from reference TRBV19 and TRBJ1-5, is DGGITQSPKYLFRKEGQNVTLSCEQNLNHDAMYWYRQDPGQGLRLIYYSQIVNDFQKGDIAEGYSVSREKKESFPLTVTSAQKNPTAFYLCASSIWGGYQPQHFGDGTRLSIL.

CDR3 sequence reads: CASSVRVTDTQYF. The CDR3 DNA is TGTGCCAGCAGCGTCAGGGTCACAGATACGCAGTATTTT. This chain links TRBV9 with TRBJ2-3, with D possibly matching TRBD1 (5 bases). Per germline, CDR1 SGDLS and CDR2 YYNGEE. V was cut by 2 bases and J by 2 bases, with 6 bases left in between. The CDR3 totals 13 residues.

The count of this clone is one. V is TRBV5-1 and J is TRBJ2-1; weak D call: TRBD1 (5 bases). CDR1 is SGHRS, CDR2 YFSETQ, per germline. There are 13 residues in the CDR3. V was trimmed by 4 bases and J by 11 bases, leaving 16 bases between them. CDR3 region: CASSPDGDSKQFF. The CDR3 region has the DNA TGCGCCAGCAGCCCGGATGGTGACAGCAAGCAGTTCTTC.

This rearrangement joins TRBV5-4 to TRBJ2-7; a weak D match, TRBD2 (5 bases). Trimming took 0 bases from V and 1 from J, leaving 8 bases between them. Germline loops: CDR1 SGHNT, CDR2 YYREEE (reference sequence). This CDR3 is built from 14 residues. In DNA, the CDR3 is TGTGCCAGCAGCTTGGGGAGCGGTTCCTACGAGCAGTACTTC. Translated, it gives CASSLGSGSYEQYF.

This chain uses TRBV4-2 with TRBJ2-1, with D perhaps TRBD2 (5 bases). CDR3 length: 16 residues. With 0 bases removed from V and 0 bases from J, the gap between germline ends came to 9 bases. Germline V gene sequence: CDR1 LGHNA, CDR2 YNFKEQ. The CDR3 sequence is CASSQDLGSSYNEQFF. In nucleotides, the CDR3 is TGTGCCAGCAGCCAAGATCTAGGGAGCTCCTACAATGAGCAGTTCTTC.

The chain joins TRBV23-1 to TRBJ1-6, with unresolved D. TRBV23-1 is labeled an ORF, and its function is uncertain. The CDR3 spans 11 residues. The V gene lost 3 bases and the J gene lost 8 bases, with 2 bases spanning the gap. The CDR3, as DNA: TGCGCCAGCAGTCAGGATTCACCCCTCCACTTT. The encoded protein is CASSQDSPLHF.

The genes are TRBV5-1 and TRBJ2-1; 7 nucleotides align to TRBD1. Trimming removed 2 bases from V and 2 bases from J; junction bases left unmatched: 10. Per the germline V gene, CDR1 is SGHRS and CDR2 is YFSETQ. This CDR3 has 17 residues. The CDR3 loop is CASSLSLDRDAYNEQFF. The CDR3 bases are TGCGCCAGCAGCTTAAGCCTCGACAGGGATGCCTACAATGAGCAGTTCTTC.

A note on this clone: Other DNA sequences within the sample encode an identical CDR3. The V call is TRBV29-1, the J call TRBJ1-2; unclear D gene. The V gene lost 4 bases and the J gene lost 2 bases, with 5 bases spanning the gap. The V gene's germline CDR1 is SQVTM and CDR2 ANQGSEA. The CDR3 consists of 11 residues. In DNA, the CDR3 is TGCAGCGTTGGAGACAACTATGGCTACACCTTC. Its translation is CSVGDNYGYTF. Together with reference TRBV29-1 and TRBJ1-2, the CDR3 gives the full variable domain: SAVISQKPSRDICQRGTSLTIQCQVDSQVTMMFWYRQQPGQSLTLIATANQGSEATYESGFVIDKFPISRPNLTFSTLTVSNMSPEDSSIYLCSVGDNYGYTFGSGTRLTVV.

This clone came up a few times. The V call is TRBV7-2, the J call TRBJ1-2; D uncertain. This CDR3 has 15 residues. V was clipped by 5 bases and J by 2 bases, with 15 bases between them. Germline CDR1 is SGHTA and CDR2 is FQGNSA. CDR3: CASSPYVGTNYGYTF. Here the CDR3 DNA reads TGTGCCAGCAGCCCGTATGTGGGCACAAACTATGGCTACACCTTC.

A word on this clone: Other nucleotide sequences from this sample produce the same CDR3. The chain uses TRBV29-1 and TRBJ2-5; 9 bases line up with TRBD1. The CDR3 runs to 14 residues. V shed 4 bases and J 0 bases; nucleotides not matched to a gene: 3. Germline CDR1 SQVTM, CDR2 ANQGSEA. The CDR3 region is CSVATGGYQETQYF. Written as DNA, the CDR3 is TGCAGCGTTGCGACAGGGGGGTACCAAGAGACCCAGTACTTC.

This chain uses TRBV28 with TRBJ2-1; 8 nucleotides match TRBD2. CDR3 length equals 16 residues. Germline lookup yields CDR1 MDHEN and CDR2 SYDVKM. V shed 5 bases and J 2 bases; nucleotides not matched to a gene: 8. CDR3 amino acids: CASSLQGAGAYNEQFF. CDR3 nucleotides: TGTGCCAGCAGTCTGCAAGGAGCGGGAGCCTACAATGAGCAGTTCTTC. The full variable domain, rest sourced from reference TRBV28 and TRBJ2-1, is DVKVTQSSRYLVKRTGEKVFLECVQDMDHENMFWYRQDPGLGLRLIYFSYDVKMKEKGDIPEGYSVSREKKERFSLILESASTNQTSMYLCASSLQGAGAYNEQFFGPGTRLTVL.

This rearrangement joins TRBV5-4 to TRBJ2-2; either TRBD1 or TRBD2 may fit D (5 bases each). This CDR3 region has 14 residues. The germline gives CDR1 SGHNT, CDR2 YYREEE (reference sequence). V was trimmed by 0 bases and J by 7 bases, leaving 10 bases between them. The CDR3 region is CASSLEGPLGELFF. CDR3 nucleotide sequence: TGTGCCAGCAGCTTGGAGGGACCTCTCGGGGAGCTGTTTTTT.

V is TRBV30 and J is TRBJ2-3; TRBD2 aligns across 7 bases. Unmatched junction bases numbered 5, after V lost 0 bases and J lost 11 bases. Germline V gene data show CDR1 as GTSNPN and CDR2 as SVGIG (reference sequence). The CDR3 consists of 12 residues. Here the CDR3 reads CAWSVRRERQYF. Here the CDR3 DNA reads TGTGCCTGGAGTGTACGGCGGGAGAGGCAGTATTTT.